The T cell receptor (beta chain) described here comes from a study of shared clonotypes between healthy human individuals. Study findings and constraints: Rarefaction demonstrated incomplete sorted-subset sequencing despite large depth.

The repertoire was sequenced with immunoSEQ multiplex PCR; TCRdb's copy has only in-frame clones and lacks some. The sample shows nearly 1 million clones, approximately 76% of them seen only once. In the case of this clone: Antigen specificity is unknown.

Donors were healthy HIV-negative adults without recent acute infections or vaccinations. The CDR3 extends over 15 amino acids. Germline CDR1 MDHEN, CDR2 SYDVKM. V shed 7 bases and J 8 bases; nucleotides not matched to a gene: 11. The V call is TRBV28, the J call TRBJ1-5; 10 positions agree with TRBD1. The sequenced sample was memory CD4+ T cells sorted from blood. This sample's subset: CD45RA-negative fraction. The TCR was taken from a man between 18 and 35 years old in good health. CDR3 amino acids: CASNPGQGIGEPQHF. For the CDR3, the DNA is TGTGCCAGCAATCCGGGACAGGGGATAGGAGAGCCCCAGCATTTT.